This T cell receptor beta chain was identified during a study of low-dose radiotherapy and immunotherapy resistance in tumors. Study context: Every two weeks, cyclophosphamide 200 mg/m2 was infused one day before radiation plus immunotherapy.

TRAV- and TRBV-specific primers primed first-strand cDNA, covering alpha and beta chains. It was with a constant-region primer and a V-primer adapter that TCRs were amplified over about 19 PCR cycles. TCRdb reanalysed the reads using MiXCR and keeps one entry per CDR3 protein. Of 30,000 to 45,000 distinct CDR3 sequences in the sample, 20% to 25% were seen once. Regarding time point: after trial treatment. Specified treatment: LDRT plus nivolumab, ipilimumab, low-dose cyclophosphamide and aspirin (RACIN trial). The treatment that donors received included nivolumab, ipilimumab, aspirin, low-dose cyclophosphamide and low-dose radiotherapy. CDR3 length: 15 amino acids. Trimming at V came to 4 bases and at J to 6 bases, leaving 10 bases not matched to a gene. CDR1 is SGHRS, CDR2 YFSETQ, per germline.

The sequence was obtained from a female donor with ovarian cancer. The source was PBMCs, collected after low-dose radiotherapy plus immunotherapy. The chain is built from TRBV5-1 and TRBJ2-7, with 10 nucleotides matching TRBD2. The CDR3 sequence: CASSAASGSMFEQYF. The CDR3 nucleotides read TGCGCCAGCAGCGCGGCTAGCGGGAGTATGTTCGAGCAGTACTTC. Drawing the rest from reference TRBV5-1 and TRBJ2-7, the complete variable domain is KAGVTQTPRYLIKTRGQQVTLSCSPISGHRSVSWYQQTPGQGLQFLFEYFSETQRNKGNFPGRFSGRQFSNSRSEMNVSTLELGDSALYLCASSAASGSMFEQYFGPGTRLTVT.